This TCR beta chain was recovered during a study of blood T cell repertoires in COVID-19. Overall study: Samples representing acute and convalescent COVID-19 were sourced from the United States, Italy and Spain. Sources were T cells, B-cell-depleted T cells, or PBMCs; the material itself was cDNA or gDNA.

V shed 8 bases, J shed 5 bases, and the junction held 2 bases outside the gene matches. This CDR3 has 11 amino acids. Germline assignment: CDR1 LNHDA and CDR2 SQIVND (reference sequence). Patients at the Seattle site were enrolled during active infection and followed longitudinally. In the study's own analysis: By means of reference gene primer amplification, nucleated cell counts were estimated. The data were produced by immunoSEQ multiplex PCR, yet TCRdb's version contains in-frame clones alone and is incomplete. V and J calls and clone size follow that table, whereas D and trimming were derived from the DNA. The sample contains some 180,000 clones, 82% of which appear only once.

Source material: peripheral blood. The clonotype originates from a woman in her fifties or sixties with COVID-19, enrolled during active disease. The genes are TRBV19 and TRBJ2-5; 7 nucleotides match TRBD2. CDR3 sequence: CASSGGETQYF. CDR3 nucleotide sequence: TGTGCCAGTTCGGGGGGTGAGACCCAGTACTTC.